This is a list of T cell receptor beta chains from one sample in a study of molecular identifiers for immune sequencing clone quantification. Each CDR3 protein gets one entry after TCRdb re-called the PCR reads with MiXCR. The sample yields about half a million distinct CDR3 sequences, over 20% seen once. Sequencing input: naive CD8+ T cells from blood, with Jurkat cell RNA spiked in. Receptor source: a human donor in good health. Some libraries in this study had Jurkat cell RNA spiked in. The CDR3 runs from the conserved cysteine through the conserved F or W. The D gene is left open where the match is weak. The size entry is marked missing in some rows and otherwise reads once, few, many or a size class.

-	TRBV6-1	TRBJ2-3	-	TGTGCCAGCAGTGGGCCGGACCGAAGGACCATCGCAGTATTT	CASSGPDRRTIAVF
few	TRBV9	TRBJ2-7	TRBD2	TGTGCCAGCAGCGTAGGACTAGCGGGAGGGTACGAGCAGTACTTC	CASSVGLAGGYEQYF
few	TRBV27	TRBJ1-5	TRBD1	TGTGCCAGCAGTCCGTTGGGAGGGGGCGAGCAGCCCCAGCATTTT	CASSPLGGGEQPQHF
few	TRBV19	TRBJ2-6	-	TGTGCCAGTAGCCCTGCCCTCTCTGGGGCCAACGTCCTGACTTTC	CASSPALSGANVLTF
few	TRBV5-1	TRBJ2-1	TRBD2	TGCGCCAGCAGCCTGGGACTAGCGGGAGGGCCGAGCAATGAGCAGTTCTTC	CASSLGLAGGPSNEQFF
few	TRBV27	TRBJ2-7	-	TGTGCCAGCAGTTCCCCCCCGGCAGGGGGGACCTACGAGCAGTACTTC	CASSSPPAGGTYEQYF
few	TRBV7-6	TRBJ2-1	-	TGTGCCAGCAGCTCCCCGGGACCTGCGAACAATGAGCAGTTCTTC	CASSSPGPANNEQFF
few	TRBV28	TRBJ2-7	TRBD1	TGTGCCAGCAGAAAAGGACAGGGTCGGTCCTACGAGCAGTACTTC	CASRKGQGRSYEQYF
many	TRBV7-2	TRBJ2-5	-	TGTGCCAGCAGTCGCGACAGCCGAGAAGAGACCCAGTACTTC	CASSRDSREETQYF
-	TRBV4-3	TRBJ2-1	-	TGCGCCAGCAGCCGCCTGACAGGAGACAATGAGCAGTTCTTC	CASSRLTGDNEQFF
few	TRBV4-3	TRBJ1-5	TRBD1	TGCGCCAGCAGCCAGGGACAGGCGAGCAATCAGCCCCAGCATTTT	CASSQGQASNQPQHF
few	TRBV20-1	TRBJ2-3	-	TGCAGTGCTAGAGATCGACTATCGAGCACAGATACGCAGTATTTT	CSARDRLSSTDTQYF
many	TRBV5-8	TRBJ2-6	TRBD1	TGTGCCAGCAGCCCCACAGGGGGCTTTGGGGCCAACGTCCTGACTTTC	CASSPTGGFGANVLTF
many	TRBV28	TRBJ1-6	-	TGTGCCAGCAGACAGGACTATAATTCACCCCTCCACTTT	CASRQDYNSPLHF
-	TRBV20-1	TRBJ2-3	-	TGCAGTGCCGACAGGACTAGTACGCAGTATTTT	CSADRTSTQYF
many	TRBV3-1	TRBJ2-7	TRBD1	TGTGCCAGCAGCCAAGATGTTGGCGGACAGGACTACGAGCAGTACTTC	CASSQDVGGQDYEQYF
few	TRBV7-9	TRBJ2-2	TRBD1	TGTGCCAGCAGCAACCGACAGGGAGAAAAAGCCGGGGAGCTGTTTTTT	CASSNRQGEKAGELFF
many	TRBV20-1	TRBJ2-7	TRBD2	TGCAGTGCGAGGGAGGTAGCGGGAATTCTCTACGAGCAGTACTTC	CSAREVAGILYEQYF
many	TRBV30	TRBJ2-1	-	TGTGCCTGGAGTGAAACAGGGTTCTACTACAATGAGCAGTTCTTC	CAWSETGFYYNEQFF
many	TRBV12-3/TRBV12-4	TRBJ2-3	TRBD2	TGTGCCAGCAGAGTACTAGCGGGGGGCACAGATACGCAGTATTTT	CASRVLAGGTDTQYF
few	TRBV12-3/TRBV12-4	TRBJ2-7	TRBD1	TGTGCCAGCAGTGGTCTCCCGGGACAGGGGCCATCTTCCTACGAGCAGTACTTC	CASSGLPGQGPSSYEQYF
-	TRBV3-1	TRBJ2-6	-	TGTGCCAGCAAGGTCTCTGGGGCCAACGTCCTGACTTTC	CASKVSGANVLTF
few	TRBV3-1	TRBJ2-1	-	TGTGCCAGCAGCCAAGAATCCGGGGGTAATCCTACTTGGGAGCAGTTCTTC	CASSQESGGNPTWEQFF
-	TRBV6-4	TRBJ1-6	TRBD1	TGTGCCAGCAGCCGGCCCGGACAGGGCTTGAGTTCACCCCTCCACTTT	CASSRPGQGLSSPLHF
many	TRBV20-1	TRBJ2-7	-	TGCAGTGCTCGCTCAGGGATATCCTACGAGCAGTACTTC	CSARSGISYEQYF
-	TRBV20-1	TRBJ1-1	-	TGCAGTGCTCAAGGTCTGGGGGTCGGCACTGAAGCTTTCTTT	CSAQGLGVGTEAFF
-	TRBV7-9	TRBJ1-1	-	TGTGCCAGCAGCTCGTTGTTCTCTGCTCCCGAAGCTTTCTTT	CASSSLFSAPEAFF
-	TRBV28	TRBJ1-2	-	TGTGCCAGCAGTCCCATCGGGACGACTTTCTATGGCTACACCTTC	CASSPIGTTFYGYTF
-	TRBV11-2	TRBJ2-3	-	TGTGCCAGCAGCTTAGGTGGGCCAGTCGTTTGGACAGATACGCAGTATTTT	CASSLGGPVVWTDTQYF
few	TRBV6-5	TRBJ2-7	-	TGTGCCAGCAGCCGCCCTGGGTGGGCGTCCTACGAGCAGTACTTC	CASSRPGWASYEQYF
once	TRBV6-2/TRBV6-3	TRBJ1-2	-	TGTGCCAGCACTTCTAGAGATGGCTACGCCTTC	CASTSRDGYAF
few	TRBV5-1	TRBJ1-2	-	TGCGCCAGCAGTTCCACAGGAGTAACTAACTATGGCTACACCTTC	CASSSTGVTNYGYTF
many	TRBV29-1	TRBJ2-2	-	TGCAGCGCATGGGTCGGCACCGGGGAGCTGTTTTTT	CSAWVGTGELFF
many	TRBV24-1	TRBJ2-2	TRBD1	TGTGCCACCGGGACAGGGGATCTCCCCGGGGAGCTGTTTTTT	CATGTGDLPGELFF
many	TRBV29-1	TRBJ1-2	-	TGCAGCGTTGAGGCTGATGTCTATGGCTACACCTTC	CSVEADVYGYTF
many	TRBV29-1	TRBJ2-3	-	TGCAGCGTTGAGCCAGTGGCCAGGTCGCAGTATTTT	CSVEPVARSQYF
-	TRBV4-3	TRBJ2-1	-	TGCGCCAGCAGCGAAGCCGGGGGAAGCTCCTACAATGAGCAGTTCTTC	CASSEAGGSSYNEQFF
many	TRBV7-9	TRBJ1-5	-	TGTGCCACCGCAGCGGGTAGCAATCAGCCCCAGCATTTT	CATAAGSNQPQHF
-	TRBV20-1	TRBJ2-7	-	TGCAGTGCTAGTGATCAGGAGAGCTACGAGCAGTACTTC	CSASDQESYEQYF
-	TRBV11-2	TRBJ2-2	-	TGTGCCAGCAGCCCGGCCTCGAGCACCGGGGAGCTGTTTTTT	CASSPASSTGELFF
-	TRBV24-1	TRBJ2-1	TRBD1	TGTGCCACCAGTACAGGGGCTTATAATGGGCAGTTCTTC	CATSTGAYNGQFF